These 31 T cell receptor beta chains were all obtained from the same sample, sequenced in a study of T cells after yellow fever vaccination. Using its own MiXCR run on the 5' RACE reads, TCRdb lists one record per CDR3 protein. The sample contains approximately 120,000 distinct CDR3 sequences, 7.4% of which appear only once. Sample: CD4+ T cells sorted from PBMCs, taken less than 11 days after the first yellow fever vaccination. These receptors all stem from a man younger than 30 who received the YFV17D yellow fever vaccine.

This clonotype was recorded many times. The chain recombines TRBV7-2 with TRBJ1-5, with TRBD1 as a possible D gene (5 bases). The CDR3 has 13 amino acids. Germline CDR1 reads SGHTA; CDR2 reads FQGNSA. V was trimmed by 3 bases and J by 7 bases, leaving 10 bases between them. The CDR3 bases are TGTGCCAGCAGCTTCGAAGGGGCCCAGCCCCAGCATTTT. This codes for CASSFEGAQPQHF.

In its sample, this clonotype was seen many times. This rearrangement joins TRBV5-1 to TRBJ2-1, with a weak D call TRBD1 (5 bases). CDR3 length equals 14 residues. The V gene's germline CDR1 is SGHRS and CDR2 YFSETQ. V lost 3 bases to trimming and J lost 7 bases, with 14 bases between them. CDR3 sequence reads: CASSSQGPTNEQFF. CDR3 in DNA: TGCGCCAGCAGCTCGCAGGGCCCTACAAATGAGCAGTTCTTC.

This clonotype was seen at least ten times. V is TRBV6-5 and J is TRBJ2-2; the match to TRBD1 covers 10 bases. Per the germline V gene, CDR1 is MNHEY and CDR2 is SVGAGI. This CDR3 contains 15 residues. The trim removed 6 bases at V and 3 bases at J, leaving 4 bases unmatched. CDR3 region: CASRQTGGDTGELFF. The CDR3 DNA reads TGTGCCAGCAGGCAGACAGGGGGCGACACCGGGGAGCTGTTTTTT.

This clonotype has a count of ten or more. V gene TRBV7-2 combines with J gene TRBJ1-2, with 8 bases matching TRBD1. The length of the CDR3 is 13 residues. Germline CDR1 reads SGHTA; CDR2 reads FQGNSA. V lost 6 bases, J lost 6 bases, and 6 bases stayed unmatched. Here the CDR3 DNA reads TGTGCCAGCAGATCCGACAGGGGTAATGGCTACACCTTC. This sequence encodes CASRSDRGNGYTF.

This clonotype was seen ten or more times. V is TRBV5-1 and J is TRBJ2-3, with TRBD1 identical over 12 bases. CDR3 length: 15 amino acids. Germline V lookup: CDR1 SGHRS, CDR2 YFSETQ. V was pared by 4 bases and J by 6 bases, with 6 bases of the junction left unmatched. In DNA, the CDR3 is TGCGCCAGCAGCCTCCGGGACAGGGGGCAGGATACGCAGTATTTT. Its translation: CASSLRDRGQDTQYF.

There are a few counts of this clonotype. The chain is built from TRBV4-3 and TRBJ1-2, with D uncertain. There are 13 residues in the CDR3. The V gene lost 0 bases and the J gene lost 5 bases, with 7 bases spanning the gap. CDR1 is LGHNA and CDR2 is YSLEER in the germline V gene. CDR3 nucleotide sequence: TGCGCCAGCAGCCAAGATCCGCGATATGGCTACACCTTC. Amino acids: CASSQDPRYGYTF.

This clonotype was counted at least ten times. The gene calls are TRBV6-5 and TRBJ1-5; TRBD1 agrees at 9 bases. Germline-derived CDR1 and CDR2 are MNHEY and SVGAGI. The CDR3 spans 16 residues. V lost 2 bases, J lost 1 base, and 3 bases stayed unmatched. The CDR3 DNA sequence: TGTGCCAGCAGTTACGGGGGGACAGGGAGCAATCAGCCCCAGCATTTT. Its protein product is CASSYGGTGSNQPQHF.

This clonotype was picked up a small number of times. The chain joins TRBV10-3 to TRBJ1-5; D is perhaps TRBD1 (5 bases). The CDR3 extends over 15 amino acids. The V end lost 0 bases, the J end lost 3 bases, and 9 bases lay between the germline ends. CDR1 is ENHRY and CDR2 is SYGVKD in the germline V gene. CDR3 sequence: CAISESGRFNQPQHF. The CDR3 coding sequence is TGTGCCATCAGTGAGTCGGGACGCTTCAATCAGCCCCAGCATTTT.

This clonotype has at least ten counts. The chain combines TRBV29-1 with TRBJ2-3; D may be TRBD1 or TRBD2 (5 bases each). The length of the CDR3 is 15 residues. CDR1 is SQVTM, CDR2 ANQGSEA, per germline. Trimming removed 7 bases at V and 0 bases at J, with 17 bases between. CDR3 protein: CSAAGTSSSTDTQYF. CDR3 bases: TGCAGCGCCGCCGGGACCTCGTCTAGCACAGATACGCAGTATTTT.

In this sample, this clonotype turned up once. A much larger clone differs by one base, so this may be a read error. CDR3 sequence (DNA): TGTACCAGCAGCCCTCACTCGACTGGCACAGATACGCAGTATTTT. This sequence encodes CTSSPHSTGTDTQYF. This chain connects TRBV7-9 to TRBJ2-3; D is unclear. In germline, CDR1 is SEHNR, CDR2 FQNEAQ (reference sequence). CDR3 length equals 15 residues.

This clonotype has ten or more counts. Compared with germline, one end of the junction differs, possibly owing to a read error. This rearrangement joins TRBV5-1 to TRBJ2-1, with TRBD2 matching 9 bases. This CDR3 contains 15 residues. CDR1 and CDR2 from the germline V gene are SGHRS and YFSETQ. CDR3 in amino acids: CASSISGGNYNEQFF. The CDR3, as DNA: TGTGCCAGCAGTATTAGCGGGGGAAACTACAATGAGCAGTTCTTC.

In its sample, this clonotype was seen many times. The chain combines TRBV6-6 with TRBJ2-5, with no clear D. Germline CDR1 and CDR2: MNHNY and SVGAGI (reference sequence). CDR3 size: 10 residues. V gave up 6 bases and J gave up 7 bases, with 6 bases separating them. For the CDR3, the DNA is TGTGCCAGCAGGGGTCGGACCCAGTACTTC. It codes for CASRGRTQYF.

There are many counts of this clonotype. This sequence joins TRBV7-6 and TRBJ1-5, with a possible D match to TRBD1 (5 bases). Between the trimmed V and J ends, which lost 2 bases and 2 bases, there was a span of 10 bases. CDR3 length: 15 residues. Germline values: CDR1 SGHVS, CDR2 FNYEAQ. CDR3 nucleotides: TGTGCCAGCAGCTTATCAGGGTCGGGCAATCAGCCCCAGCATTTT. Protein product: CASSLSGSGNQPQHF.

This clonotype was counted ten times or more. J is TRBJ2-1 and V is TRBV4-3; a possible D gene is TRBD2 (7 bases). This CDR3 spans 17 amino acids. Trimming removed 0 bases from V and 3 bases from J, with 15 bases in between. Germline V gene data show CDR1 as LGHNA and CDR2 as YSLEER. The CDR3, as DNA: TGCGCCAGCAGCCAAGATCTAAGGGGGGGGCACTACAATGAGCAGTTCTTC. This sequence encodes CASSQDLRGGHYNEQFF.

Ten or more counts support this clonotype. CDR3 DNA: TGTGCCATCAGTGAGTCGGGGTCCGGCGAGCAGTACTTC. Its translation: CAISESGSGEQYF. The J gene is TRBJ2-7, the V gene TRBV10-3; D is undetermined. Per the germline V gene, CDR1 is ENHRY and CDR2 is SYGVKD. The ends were cut back, 0 bases at V and 6 bases at J, with 9 bases in the middle. CDR3 length equals 13 residues.

In its sample, this clonotype was seen a few times. The chain carries TRBV4-3 and TRBJ1-6, with a weak D call TRBD1 (5 bases). Deletions cut 4 bases from V and 0 bases from J, with 13 bases between. Germline-derived CDR1 and CDR2 are LGHNA and YSLEER. The CDR3 runs to 17 residues. CDR3 sequence (DNA): TGCGCCAGCAGCCCCGGCCAGGGCAGCTCCTATAATTCACCCCTCCACTTT. Translating gives CASSPGQGSSYNSPLHF.

This clonotype was recorded at least ten times. The gene calls are TRBV2 and TRBJ2-5; D is perhaps TRBD2 (5 bases). The CDR3 extends over 11 amino acids. Germline V gives CDR1 SNHLY, CDR2 FYNNEI. V was pared by 6 bases and J by 5 bases, with 7 bases between. In DNA, the CDR3 is TGTGCCAGCAGACTAGTTGAGACCCAGTACTTC. Its protein product is CASRLVETQYF.

This clonotype was seen repeatedly, ten times or more. The chain employs TRBV7-2 and TRBJ1-5; D gene ambiguous. V was shortened by 1 base and J by 6 bases, with 13 bases between the two germline ends. From germline, CDR1 is SGHTA and CDR2 FQGNSA. This CDR3 comprises 15 residues. CDR3 coding DNA: TGTGCCAGCAGCTTAGATAGGTCAGGAGGTCAGCCCCAGCATTTT. Protein product: CASSLDRSGGQPQHF.

This clonotype was counted at least ten times. The chain has TRBV7-2 and TRBJ2-7; no definite D call. CDR3 length equals 13 residues. Trimming stripped 5 bases from V and 4 bases from J, with 12 bases between. Germline CDR1 and CDR2: SGHTA and FQGNSA. The CDR3: CASSLDPTYEQYF. The DNA of the CDR3 is TGTGCCAGCAGCCTCGATCCTACGTACGAGCAGTACTTC.

This clonotype was seen more than once but under ten times. The chain combines TRBV19 with TRBJ1-5; 11 bases are shared with TRBD1. After removal of 7 bases from V and 1 base from J, the junction contained 3 bases not matched to a gene. CDR1 is LNHDA, CDR2 SQIVND, per germline (reference sequence). The CDR3 contains 15 residues. The CDR3 DNA is TGTGCCAGTAACCGGGACAGGGGGAGCAATCAGCCCCAGCATTTT. Protein: CASNRDRGSNQPQHF.

The V gene is TRBV10-3, the J gene TRBJ1-3; 7 bases align to TRBD1. CDR1 and CDR2 from the germline V gene are ENHRY and SYGVKD. The CDR3 sequence is 14 residues long. Losses at the gene ends were 5 bases for V and 0 bases for J; bases not matched to a gene: 1. The CDR3 is CAISRDSSGNTIYF. CDR3 DNA sequence: TGTGCCATCAGTAGGGACAGCTCTGGAAACACCATATATTTT.

The table lists this clonotype with many counts. The chain combines TRBV6-5 with TRBJ1-6, with D possibly matching TRBD1 (6 bases). Trimming shortened V by 5 bases and J by 9 bases, and 11 bases separated the two germline ends. Germline-derived CDR1 and CDR2 are MNHEY and SVGAGI. The CDR3 loop spans 13 amino acids. This chain's CDR3 is CASSQGISSPLHF. The CDR3 DNA sequence: TGTGCCAGCAGTCAGGGGATCAGTTCACCCCTCCACTTT.

This clonotype was recorded a few times. The chain joins TRBV5-4 to TRBJ1-1; tentative D call: TRBD1 (6 bases). Per germline, CDR1 SGHNT and CDR2 YYREEE (reference sequence). Between the trimmed V and J ends, which lost 2 bases and 2 bases, there was a span of 13 bases. The CDR3 spans 15 residues. The CDR3 loop reads CASSFGGATNTEAFF. The CDR3 DNA sequence: TGTGCCAGCAGCTTCGGGGGGGCTACCAACACTGAAGCTTTCTTT.

This clonotype has ten or more counts. The gene calls are TRBV20-1 and TRBJ2-3; D remains ambiguous. Trimming left V 6 bases short and J 0 bases short, with 4 bases between. The CDR3 is 11 amino acids. Germline V gives CDR1 DFQATT, CDR2 SNEGSKA (reference sequence). The CDR3 nucleotides read TGCAGTGCCCGTAGCACAGATACGCAGTATTTT. Encoded protein: CSARSTDTQYF.

This clonotype has ten or more counts. This sequence joins TRBV5-1 and TRBJ2-7; 12 bases map to TRBD2. Losses at the gene ends were 0 bases for V and 2 bases for J; bases not matched to a gene: 0. CDR1 and CDR2 from the germline V gene are SGHRS and YFSETQ. The CDR3 sequence is 15 residues long. The chain's CDR3 is CASSLGTSGAYEQYF. The CDR3 DNA follows: TGCGCCAGCAGCTTGGGGACTAGCGGGGCCTACGAGCAGTACTTC.

This clonotype was detected many times. For the CDR3, the DNA is TGCGCCAGCAGCCAAGACGACCTTAATTCACCCCTCCACTTT. The encoded protein is CASSQDDLNSPLHF. The genes are TRBV4-3 and TRBJ1-6; no clear D. The V end was cut by 0 bases, the J end by 6 bases, with 6 bases between. This CDR3 contains 14 residues. In germline, CDR1 is LGHNA, CDR2 YSLEER.

This clonotype was recorded many times. The chain employs TRBV7-2 and TRBJ1-3; 7 nucleotides line up with TRBD1. The junction had 7 bases not matched to a gene; V was cut back by 6 bases and J by 2 bases. Germline V gene data show CDR1 as SGHTA and CDR2 as FQGNSA. CDR3 length: 15 amino acids. The CDR3 loop reads CASSPTGEAGNTIYF. The CDR3 DNA reads TGTGCCAGCAGTCCTACAGGGGAGGCTGGAAACACCATATATTTT. Full variable domain (outside the CDR3, taken from reference TRBV7-2 and TRBJ1-3): GAGVSQSPSNKVTEKGKDVELRCDPISGHTALYWYRQSLGQGLEFLIYFQGNSAPDKSGLPSDRFSAERTGGSVSTLTIQRTQQEDSAVYLCASSPTGEAGNTIYFGEGSWLTVV.

This clonotype has at least ten counts. The V gene is TRBV4-2, the J gene TRBJ2-3; weak D call: TRBD2 (6 bases). The CDR3 is 20 amino acids. The V end lost 1 base, the J end lost 4 bases, and 27 bases lay between the germline ends. From germline, CDR1 is LGHNA and CDR2 YNFKEQ. CDR3 loop: CASSQGATGGTRMFPDTQYF. CDR3 in DNA: TGTGCCAGCAGCCAAGGAGCCACTGGAGGGACCCGCATGTTCCCAGATACGCAGTATTTT.

At least ten counts were recorded for this clonotype. V and J are TRBV12-3 or TRBV12-4 and TRBJ1-2; unclear D gene. This CDR3 spans 13 amino acids. V was cut by 5 bases and J by 5 bases, with 12 bases left in between. CDR3 sequence (DNA): TGTGCCAGCAGTGTCGAAGGGCGGTATGGCTACACCTTC. This sequence encodes CASSVEGRYGYTF.

This clonotype appeared many times. The J gene is TRBJ2-3, the V gene TRBV19, with 11 bases aligning to TRBD2. CDR3 length equals 15 residues. Germline V CDR1 and CDR2: LNHDA, SQIVND (reference sequence). With 11 bases clipped from V and 1 base from J, the junction kept 8 bases outside the gene matches. The DNA for the CDR3 is TGTGCCCCACGGACTAGCGGGTCTTGCACAGATACGCAGTATTTT. Its protein is CAPRTSGSCTDTQYF. Full variable domain (rest looked up from reference TRBV19 and TRBJ2-3): DGGITQSPKYLFRKEGQNVTLSCEQNLNHDAMYWYRQDPGQGLRLIYYSQIVNDFQKGDIAEGYSVSREKKESFPLTVTSAQKNPTAFYLCAPRTSGSCTDTQYFGPGTRLTVL.

This clonotype was counted ten times or more. This sequence joins TRBV24-1 and TRBJ2-5, with TRBD1 matching over 7 bases. The CDR3 contains 15 residues. Germline lookup yields CDR1 KGHDR and CDR2 SFDVKD. V trimming: 1 base; J trimming: 2 bases; junction bases outside the gene matches: 3. CDR3 protein: CATSDLQGFQETQYF. CDR3 coding DNA: TGTGCCACCAGTGATTTACAGGGGTTTCAAGAGACCCAGTACTTC.